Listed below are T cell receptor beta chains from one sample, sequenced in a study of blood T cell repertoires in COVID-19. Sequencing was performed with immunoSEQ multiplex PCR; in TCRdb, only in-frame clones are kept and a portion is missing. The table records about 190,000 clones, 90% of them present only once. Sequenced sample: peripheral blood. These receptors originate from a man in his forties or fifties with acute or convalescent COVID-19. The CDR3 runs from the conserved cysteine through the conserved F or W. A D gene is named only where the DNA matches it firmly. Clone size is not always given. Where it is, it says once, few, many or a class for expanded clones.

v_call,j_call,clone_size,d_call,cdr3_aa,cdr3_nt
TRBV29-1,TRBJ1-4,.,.,CSVEDPRSSANEKLFF,TGCAGCGTTGAAGATCCGAGGAGTTCAGCTAATGAAAAACTGTTTTTT
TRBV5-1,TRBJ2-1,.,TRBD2,CASSYTSGRASEQFF,TGCGCCAGCAGCTATACTAGCGGGAGGGCCTCTGAGCAGTTCTTC
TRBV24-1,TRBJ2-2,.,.,CATSGEVDTGELFF,TGTGCCACCAGTGGGGAGGTAGACACCGGGGAGCTGTTTTTT
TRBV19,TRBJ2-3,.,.,CASSRQELTDTQYF,TGTGCCAGTAGTAGACAGGAACTCACAGATACGCAGTATTTT
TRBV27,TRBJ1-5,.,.,CASSPYPPPSNQPQHF,TGTGCCAGCAGTCCCTACCCCCCCCCTAGCAATCAGCCCCAGCATTTT
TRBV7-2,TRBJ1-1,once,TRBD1,CASSSGQVLNTEAFF,TGTGCCAGCAGCTCAGGACAGGTTTTGAACACTGAAGCTTTCTTT
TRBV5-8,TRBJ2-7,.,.,CASSGYQDSHYEQYF,TGTGCCAGCAGCGGATACCAGGACAGCCACTACGAGCAGTACTTC
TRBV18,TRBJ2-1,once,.,CASSPQREPYNEQFF,TGTGCCAGCTCACCACAACGGGAGCCTTACAATGAGCAGTTCTTC
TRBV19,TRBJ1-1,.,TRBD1,CASKGQGASIPFF,TGTGCCAGTAAGGGACAGGGGGCCTCTATTCCTTTCTTT
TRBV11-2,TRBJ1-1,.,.,CASSLEGGLTEAFF,TGTGCCAGCAGCTTAGAGGGGGGGCTTACTGAAGCTTTCTTT
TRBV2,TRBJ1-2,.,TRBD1,CASTDRVGYTF,TGTGCCAGCACCGACAGGGTTGGGTACACCTTC
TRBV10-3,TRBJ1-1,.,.,CAITLTPNTEAFF,TGTGCCATCACCCTTACACCGAACACTGAAGCTTTCTTT
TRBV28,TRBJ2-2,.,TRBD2,CASSLLAGGYTGELFF,TGTGCCAGCAGTTTGTTAGCGGGAGGATATACCGGGGAGCTGTTTTTT
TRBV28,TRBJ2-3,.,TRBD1,CASSSAGQGDTDTQYF,TGTGCCAGCAGTTCCGCGGGACAGGGCGACACAGATACGCAGTATTTT
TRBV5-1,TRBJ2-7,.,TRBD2,CASSLAPGGGYEQYF,TGCGCCAGCAGCTTGGCCCCGGGGGGTGGCTACGAGCAGTACTTC
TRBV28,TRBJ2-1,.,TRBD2,CASRTSGASYNEQFF,TGTGCCAGCAGAACTAGCGGGGCTTCCTACAATGAGCAGTTCTTC
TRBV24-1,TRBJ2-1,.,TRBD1,CATSDPGTGFNEQFF,TGTGCCACCAGTGATCCCGGGACAGGGTTCAATGAGCAGTTCTTC
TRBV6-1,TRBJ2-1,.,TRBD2,CASSELAGVGEQFF,TGTGCCAGCAGTGAACTAGCGGGAGTGGGTGAGCAGTTCTTC
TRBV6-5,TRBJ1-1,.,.,CASSQPWGGTEAFF,TGTGCCAGCAGTCAACCGTGGGGAGGGACTGAAGCTTTCTTT
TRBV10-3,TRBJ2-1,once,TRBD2,CAISGPLAGGDEQFF,TGTGCCATCAGTGGCCCGCTAGCGGGAGGCGATGAGCAGTTCTTC
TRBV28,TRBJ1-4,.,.,CASTHGISTNEKLFF,TGTGCCAGCACACACGGGATCTCAACTAATGAAAAACTGTTTTTT
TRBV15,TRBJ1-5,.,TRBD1,CATSRDKTGTFNQPQHF,TGTGCCACCAGCAGAGATAAGACAGGGACCTTTAATCAGCCCCAGCATTTT
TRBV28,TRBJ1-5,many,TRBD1,CASRGQGLYIRNQPQHF,TGTGCCAGCAGAGGACAGGGCCTCTATATTCGCAATCAGCCCCAGCATTTT
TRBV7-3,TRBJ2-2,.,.,CASSLTAQSNTGELFF,TGTGCCAGCAGCTTAACGGCACAGTCGAACACCGGGGAGCTGTTTTTT
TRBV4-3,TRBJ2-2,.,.,CASSHKGHQNTGELFF,TGCGCCAGCAGCCACAAGGGACACCAGAACACCGGGGAGCTGTTTTTT
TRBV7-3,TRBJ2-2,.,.,CASSVFRGELFF,TGTGCCAGCAGCGTTTTCAGAGGGGAGCTGTTTTTT
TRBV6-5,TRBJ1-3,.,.,CASSYRTGNTIYF,TGTGCCAGCAGTTACCGGACAGGAAACACCATATATTTT
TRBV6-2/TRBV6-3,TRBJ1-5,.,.,CASSWGSGEHQPQHF,TGTGCCAGCAGTTGGGGGTCAGGGGAGCATCAGCCCCAGCATTTT
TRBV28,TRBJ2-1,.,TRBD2,CASSSAGTSGNNEQFF,TGTGCCAGCAGTTCGGCCGGGACTAGCGGAAACAATGAGCAGTTCTTC
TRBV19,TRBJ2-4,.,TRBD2,CASSSPGLAGDGAKNIQYF,TGTGCCAGTAGTTCACCGGGACTAGCGGGAGATGGTGCCAAAAACATTCAGTACTTC
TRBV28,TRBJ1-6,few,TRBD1,CASRYQGAGVLNSPLHF,TGTGCCAGCAGATATCAGGGGGCTGGTGTTCTAAATTCACCCCTCCACTTT
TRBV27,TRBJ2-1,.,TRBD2,CASIQYPLAGLNEQFF,TGTGCCAGCATCCAATACCCCCTAGCGGGGCTCAATGAGCAGTTCTTC
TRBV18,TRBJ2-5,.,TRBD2,CASSPIAGGNMETQYF,TGTGCCAGCTCACCTATAGCGGGGGGCAATATGGAGACCCAGTACTTC
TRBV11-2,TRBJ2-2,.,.,CASTLGGTGELFF,TGTGCCAGCACCCTCGGTGGCACCGGGGAGCTGTTTTTT
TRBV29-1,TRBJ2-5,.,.,CSVEGRIQETQYF,TGCAGCGTTGAGGGCAGGATACAAGAGACCCAGTACTTC
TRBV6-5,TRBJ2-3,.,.,CASRVTGWVTDTQYF,TGTGCCAGCAGAGTTACAGGGTGGGTCACAGATACGCAGTATTTT
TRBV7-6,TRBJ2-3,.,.,CASSVSDTQYF,TGTGCCAGCAGCGTCTCAGATACGCAGTATTTT
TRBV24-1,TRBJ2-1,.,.,CATSGVLNEQFF,TGTGCCACCTCAGGGGTTCTCAATGAGCAGTTCTTC
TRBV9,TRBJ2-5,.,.,CASSVDMKTQYF,TGTGCCAGCAGCGTAGACATGAAGACCCAGTACTTC
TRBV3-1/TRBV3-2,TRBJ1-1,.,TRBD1,CASSQPDRAGEAFF,TGTGCCAGCAGCCAACCTGACAGGGCCGGTGAAGCTTTCTTT
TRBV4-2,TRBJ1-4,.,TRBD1,CASSREGGQGPEKLFF,TGTGCCAGCAGCCGGGAGGGGGGACAGGGACCTGAAAAACTGTTTTTT
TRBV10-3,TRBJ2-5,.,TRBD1,CAISGTGLETQYF,TGTGCCATCAGTGGGACAGGGCTGGAGACCCAGTACTTC
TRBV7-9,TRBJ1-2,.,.,CASSSGIYGYTF,TGTGCCAGCAGCTCAGGGATCTATGGCTACACCTTC
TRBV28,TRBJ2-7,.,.,CASSLVGSSYEQYF,TGTGCCAGCAGTTTAGTCGGGAGCTCCTACGAGCAGTACTTC
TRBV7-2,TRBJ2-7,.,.,CASSSRRGLNYEQYF,TGTGCCAGCAGCTCAAGAAGGGGCCTTAACTACGAGCAGTACTTC
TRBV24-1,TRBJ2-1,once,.,CATSDLHRPGQNEQFF,TGTGCCACCAGTGATTTGCATCGGCCAGGGCAAAATGAGCAGTTCTTC
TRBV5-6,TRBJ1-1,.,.,CASSIGVNTEAFF,TGTGCCAGCAGCATAGGGGTGAACACTGAAGCTTTCTTT
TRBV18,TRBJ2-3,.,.,CASSQLVPDTQYF,TGTGCCAGCTCCCAACTAGTACCAGATACGCAGTATTTT
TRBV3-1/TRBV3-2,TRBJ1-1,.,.,CASSQVNRVNTEAFF,TGTGCCAGCAGCCAGGTGAATCGGGTGAACACTGAAGCTTTCTTT
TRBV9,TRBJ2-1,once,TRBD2,CASSAIAGGLNEQFF,TGTGCCAGCAGCGCCATAGCGGGAGGATTAAATGAGCAGTTCTTC
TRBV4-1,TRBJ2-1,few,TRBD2,CASSQGRTSADNEQFF,TGCGCCAGCAGCCAAGGGAGGACTAGCGCCGACAATGAGCAGTTCTTC
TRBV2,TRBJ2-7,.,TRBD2,CASMGLAGKGEQYF,TGTGCCAGCATGGGACTAGCGGGAAAAGGCGAGCAGTACTTC
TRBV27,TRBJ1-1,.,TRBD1,CASSLTPTGGSQAFF,TGTGCCAGCAGTCTAACGCCAACAGGGGGGTCCCAAGCTTTCTTT
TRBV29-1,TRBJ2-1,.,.,CSVDGGRGPYNEQFF,TGCAGCGTTGATGGGGGGCGGGGGCCTTACAATGAGCAGTTCTTC
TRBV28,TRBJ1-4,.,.,CASRPPGGGNEKLFF,TGTGCCAGCAGACCCCCCGGGGGAGGTAATGAAAAACTGTTTTTT